This section outlines one T cell receptor (beta chain) sequence together with its context. Its antigen remains unknown. This specimen comes from a study of cytomegalovirus exposure and HLA in healthy donors. About the research overall: Early released data comprised around 79 million unique TCRs from HLA-typed donors.

Primers included in the PCR were 60 Vbeta and 13 Jbeta primers. The method was immunoSEQ multiplex PCR; TCRdb's version includes in-frame clones alone and lacks a portion of them. Of about 160,000 clones listed, roughly 72% are singletons. Study-wide results and limits: Later work associated 17,000 or so TCR beta sequences with HLA alleles at 0.05 false discovery rate. Listed as cytomegalovirus-associated were about 160 TCR beta chains.

This receptor was taken from a middle-aged woman in good health and CMV-seronegative. The source material was PBMCs.

CDR3 region: CASALTESSTDTQYF. The DNA for the CDR3 is TGCGCCAGCGCCTTAACCGAGTCTAGCACAGATACGCAGTATTTT. The V call is TRBV5-1, the J call TRBJ2-3, with no clear D. V lost 7 bases and J lost 0, with 15 bases in between. CDR1 and CDR2 from the germline V gene are SGHRS and YFSETQ. The CDR3 is 15 amino acids.